This T cell receptor beta chain was captured in a study of PD-1 blockade in classical Hodgkin lymphoma. There was relapse after autologous stem cell transplantation in every patient, and there was variation in brentuximab vedotin exposure. The sample holds one count of this clone. V was trimmed by 4 bases and J by 7 bases, leaving 17 bases between them. In germline, CDR1 is SGHRS, CDR2 YFSETQ. The CDR3 spans 15 residues. Data came from immunoSEQ multiplex PCR; TCRdb stores just in-frame clones and leaves some out. The sample includes around 40,000 clones, 78% of them seen just once. The receptor was isolated from a human donor with classical Hodgkin lymphoma. This chain links TRBV5-1 with TRBJ1-4; possibly TRBD1 for D (6 bases). Sequenced here: peripheral blood mononuclear cells (PBMCs), sampled at baseline. CDR3 region: CASSTSPGQLEKLFF. DNA of the CDR3: TGCGCCAGCAGCACCTCCCCGGGACAACTTGAAAAACTGTTTTTT.